This T cell receptor (beta chain) emerged from a study of blood T cell repertoires in COVID-19. As for the study in general: PBMCs, B-cell-depleted T cells, or T cells were the source of the cDNA or gDNA that made up the material.

In its sample, this clone was seen a few times. Generated by immunoSEQ multiplex PCR, the TCRdb table keeps only in-frame clones and is missing some. The profile shows around 110,000 clones, approximately 87% of them singletons. The CDR3 runs to 16 residues. J lost 8 bases, V lost 1 base, and 10 bases had no gene match. Germline loops: CDR1 SGHRS, CDR2 YFSETQ. The TCR sequence derives from a man aged 25-45 years with acute or convalescent COVID-19. Sequenced input: peripheral blood. V gene TRBV5-1 combines with J gene TRBJ1-1, with TRBD1 matching 11 bases. The CDR3 loop reads CASSLQFSGTGGEAFF. The CDR3 DNA reads TGCGCCAGCAGCTTGCAATTTTCCGGGACAGGGGGAGAAGCTTTCTTT. Full variable domain (rest looked up from reference TRBV5-1 and TRBJ1-1): KAGVTQTPRYLIKTRGQQVTLSCSPISGHRSVSWYQQTPGQGLQFLFEYFSETQRNKGNFPGRFSGRQFSNSRSEMNVSTLELGDSALYLCASSLQFSGTGGEAFFGQGTRLTVV.